This is a list of T cell receptor beta chains from one sample in a study of identical twins. TCRdb independently ran MiXCR on the 5' RACE reads; one entry per CDR3 protein. This table holds roughly 1.6 million distinct CDR3 sequences, around a third found once. Material for sequencing was cord blood. All receptors come from a newborn girl in good health. Both conserved end residues are part of each CDR3. The order of the fields is clone size, V gene, D gene, J gene, CDR3 protein, CDR3 DNA. The D gene is left open where the match is weak. The size entry is marked missing in some rows and otherwise reads once, few, many or a size class.

few	TRBV5-1	TRBD1	TRBJ1-2	CASSLAGQGKGYTF	TGCGCCAGCAGCTTGGCCGGACAGGGAAAAGGCTACACCTTC
few	TRBV20-1	.	TRBJ2-7	CSADAGGYEQYF	TGCAGTGCTGACGCCGGTGGCTACGAGCAGTACTTC
.	TRBV29-1	.	TRBJ1-1	CSVEGGGIGAFF	TGCAGCGTTGAGGGCGGGGGCATTGGAGCTTTCTTT
few	TRBV7-2	.	TRBJ1-4	CASSLGGPYPEKLFF	TGTGCCAGCAGCTTAGGGGGACCGTACCCTGAAAAACTGTTTTTT
.	TRBV6-6	TRBD2	TRBJ2-7	CASSAGTRYYEQYF	TGTGCCAGCAGTGCCGGGACTAGGTACTACGAGCAGTACTTC
few	TRBV4-2	.	TRBJ2-3	CASSQFVPSPTDTQYF	TGTGCCAGCAGCCAATTCGTACCCTCCCCCACAGATACGCAGTATTTT
few	TRBV27	TRBD2	TRBJ2-1	CASSLRGTSDHEQFF	TGTGCCAGCAGTCTAAGGGGGACTAGCGACCACGAGCAGTTCTTC
.	TRBV5-4	TRBD2	TRBJ2-1	CASRKAGGPPNEQFF	TGTGCCAGCAGAAAAGCGGGGGGGCCTCCCAATGAGCAGTTCTTC
.	TRBV12-3/TRBV12-4	TRBD1	TRBJ2-1	CASSHPSGTGERYNEQFF	TGTGCCAGCAGTCACCCCTCTGGGACAGGGGAGCGCTACAATGAGCAGTTCTTC
few	TRBV29-1	.	TRBJ2-5	CSVVVGTNEQYF	TGCAGCGTTGTTGTAGGGACCAATGAGCAGTACTTC
few	TRBV7-2	.	TRBJ2-7	CASRPGTPFGDEQYF	TGTGCCAGCCGCCCCGGGACCCCCTTTGGGGACGAGCAGTACTTC
.	TRBV6-5	TRBD1	TRBJ1-4	CASSYGQGEKLFF	TGTGCCAGCAGTTACGGACAGGGTGAAAAACTGTTTTTT
.	TRBV20-1	TRBD2	TRBJ2-1	CSAQSGGASNEQFF	TGCAGTGCGCAGAGCGGGGGAGCTTCCAATGAGCAGTTCTTC
few	TRBV20-1	.	TRBJ1-6	CSARRDIYNSPLHF	TGCAGTGCTAGGAGGGACATATATAATTCACCCCTCCACTTT
few	TRBV28	.	TRBJ2-3	CASRPAGTYTDTQYF	TGTGCCAGCAGGCCCGCCGGGACATACACAGATACGCAGTATTTT
few	TRBV20-1	.	TRBJ2-4	CSARVIGQLAKNIQYF	TGCAGTGCTAGAGTTATTGGACAGCTAGCCAAAAACATTCAGTACTTC
.	TRBV19	.	TRBJ2-7	CASSIAGGSTYEQYF	TGTGCCAGTAGTATAGCCGGCGGTTCGACCTACGAGCAGTACTTC
.	TRBV4-1	TRBD1	TRBJ1-1	CASSQDRTGTGTEAFF	TGCGCCAGCAGCCAAGACAGAACCGGGACAGGTACTGAAGCTTTCTTT
.	TRBV12-3/TRBV12-4	.	TRBJ2-5	CASRFGSQETQYF	TGTGCCAGCAGGTTTGGATCCCAAGAGACCCAGTACTTC
few	TRBV5-1	.	TRBJ1-4	CASSREGDEKLFF	TGCGCCAGCAGCCGGGAAGGGGATGAAAAACTGTTTTTT
.	TRBV29-1	.	TRBJ1-2	CSVVPGTSSYGYTF	TGCAGCGTTGTTCCAGGGACCTCCTCCTATGGCTACACCTTC
.	TRBV5-1	TRBD2	TRBJ2-2	CASSLDPTSRTGELFF	TGCGCCAGCAGCTTGGACCCGACTAGCCGGACTGGGGAGCTGTTTTTT
once	TRBV9	TRBD1	TRBJ1-1	CASSLTPGQEAFF	TGTGCCAGCAGCCTTACACCGGGACAGGAAGCTTTCTTT
few	TRBV6-6	.	TRBJ2-1	CASSYSARNEQFF	TGTGCCAGCAGTTACTCCGCCAGGAATGAGCAGTTCTTC
.	TRBV12-3/TRBV12-4	.	TRBJ1-2	CAGSLRGDSHGYTF	TGTGCCGGCAGTTTAAGGGGGGATAGTCATGGCTACACCTTC